The present T cell receptor (beta chain) was sequenced within a study of early T cells in non-severe SARS-CoV-2 infection. Study-wide background: From unsorted whole blood, bulk RNA was sequenced, and the chains remained unpaired. The study, taken as a whole, reports: The study's VDJdb matching favored anti-spike CD8 responses and missed private and CD4 specificities.

This clonotype was picked up a small number of times. Its target is unknown. The germline V gene encodes CDR1 SQVTM and CDR2 ANQGSEA. Trimming removed 4 bases at V and 3 bases at J, with 13 bases between. The CDR3 is made up of 13 amino acids. Individual cDNA molecules were tagged with unique molecular identifiers. TCRdb itself ran the 5' RACE reads through MiXCR, one entry per CDR3 protein. The repertoire holds just under 60,000 distinct CDR3 sequences, with about 8.9% as singletons. The sequencing input was whole blood. V gene TRBV29-1 combines with J gene TRBJ2-7, with TRBD2 as a possible D gene (5 bases). The clonotype comes from an adult who was a healthcare worker with PCR-confirmed SARS-CoV-2 infection or an uninfected control (not recorded which). CDR3 sequence (DNA): TGCAGCGTTGTCTCTTTCCGGGGCTACGAGCAGTACTTC. It encodes CSVVSFRGYEQYF.